One and the same sample provided the 20 T cell receptor beta chains below, sequenced in a study of cytomegalovirus exposure and HLA in healthy donors. PCR primers comprised 60 Vbeta and 13 Jbeta primers. Sequencing used immunoSEQ multiplex PCR; TCRdb keeps in-frame clones, though not all of them. The sample lists around 130,000 clones; around 72% were seen once. The sample was PBMCs. These receptors were taken from a woman aged 35 to 49 in good health and CMV-seronegative.

The V call is TRBV5-1, the J call TRBJ2-2; a possible D gene is TRBD2 (6 bases). V was clipped by 4 bases and J by 0 bases, with 19 bases between them. This CDR3 has 18 amino acids. Germline V lookup: CDR1 SGHRS, CDR2 YFSETQ. CDR3 sequence reads: CASSTQPGGSANTGELFF. The CDR3 DNA sequence: TGCGCCAGCAGCACCCAGCCTGGGGGGAGCGCGAACACCGGGGAGCTGTTTTTT.

This chain connects TRBV28 to TRBJ1-4, with 10 bases matching TRBD1. In germline, CDR1 is MDHEN, CDR2 SYDVKM. CDR3 length: 14 amino acids. Trimming took 5 bases from V and 8 from J; bases not matched to a gene: 5. The CDR3 reads CASSPGQGGEKLFF. The CDR3 DNA reads TGTGCCAGCAGTCCCGGACAGGGGGGGGAAAAACTGTTTTTT.

V and J are TRBV15 and TRBJ1-2, with D unresolved. The ends were cut back, 0 bases at V and 0 bases at J, with 14 bases in the middle. The germline V gene has CDR1 LNHNV and CDR2 YYDKDF (reference sequence). This CDR3 contains 17 residues. The CDR3 spells CATSRDLRENSNYGYTF. The CDR3 bases are TGTGCCACCAGCAGAGATCTGAGGGAGAATTCTAACTATGGCTACACCTTC.

CDR3 sequence reads: CASSQRQGLTGELFF. The CDR3 coding sequence is TGTGCCAGCAGCCAAAGACAGGGGCTCACCGGGGAGCTGTTTTTT. This rearrangement joins TRBV6-5 to TRBJ2-2, with 8 nucleotides matching TRBD1. Trimming at V came to 6 bases and at J to 4 bases, leaving 7 bases not matched to a gene. From germline, CDR1 is MNHEY and CDR2 SVGAGI. The CDR3 runs 15 residues.

The chain links TRBV28 to TRBJ1-1; 7 bases match TRBD1. J lost 3 bases, V lost 5 bases, and 15 bases had no gene match. CDR1 and CDR2 (germline): MDHEN, SYDVKM. There are 17 residues in the CDR3. The CDR3 DNA reads TGTGCCAGCAGTCCCCTATCACAGGGGATTGGGGACACTGAAGCTTTCTTT. Encoded protein: CASSPLSQGIGDTEAFF.

The chain couples TRBV30 to TRBJ2-3, with a weak D call TRBD2 (6 bases). The germline V and J ends were trimmed by 0 bases and 1 base, with 11 bases remaining between them. CDR3 length equals 15 residues. Germline V gene lookup returns CDR1 GTSNPN and CDR2 SVGIG (reference sequence). Here the CDR3 reads CAWSVHGGRTDTQYF. DNA for the CDR3: TGTGCCTGGAGTGTACATGGAGGGCGCACAGATACGCAGTATTTT.

This clone occurred once. This chain links TRBV7-9 with TRBJ2-1, with 14 nucleotides matching TRBD2. The V gene's germline CDR1 is SEHNR and CDR2 FQNEAQ (reference sequence). V gave up 4 bases and J gave up 8 bases; unmatched junction bases: 10. This CDR3 comprises 17 residues. CDR3 nucleotide sequence: TGTGCCAGCAGCTCTCCCGGGACTAGCGGGAGATTAGATGAGCAGTTCTTC. This encodes CASSSPGTSGRLDEQFF.

The chain joins TRBV28 to TRBJ2-1, with 8 nucleotides matching TRBD1. This CDR3 comprises 15 residues. Germline-derived CDR1 and CDR2 are MDHEN and SYDVKM. V lost 5 bases, J lost 0 bases, and 3 bases stayed unmatched. The CDR3 protein is CASSPQGDSYNEQFF. In nucleotides, the CDR3 is TGTGCCAGCAGTCCACAGGGGGACTCCTACAATGAGCAGTTCTTC.

The chain employs TRBV29-1 and TRBJ1-1; TRBD1 is a possible D gene (6 bases). Looked up from germline, CDR1 is SQVTM and CDR2 is ANQGSEA. V was trimmed by 4 bases and J by 6 bases, leaving 12 bases between them. This CDR3 is 12 amino acids long. CDR3 residues: CSVGGGLAEAFF. The CDR3 DNA follows: TGCAGCGTTGGGGGGGGGCTCGCTGAAGCTTTCTTT. The whole variable domain, filled in from reference TRBV29-1 and TRBJ1-1, reads SAVISQKPSRDICQRGTSLTIQCQVDSQVTMMFWYRQQPGQSLTLIATANQGSEATYESGFVIDKFPISRPNLTFSTLTVSNMSPEDSSIYLCSVGGGLAEAFFGQGTRLTVV.

Remarks on this clone: One end of the junction is discordant with germline, which a read error may explain. The chain employs TRBV6-1 and TRBJ2-6; 8 bases are a match to TRBD1. This CDR3 has 18 amino acids. The germline V gene has CDR1 MNHNS and CDR2 SASEGT. CDR3 coding DNA: TGTGCCAGCAGTGAAATCCCGACAGGGGCCTCTGGGGCCAACGGCCTGACTTTC. Residues: CASSEIPTGASGANGLTF.

This clone was seen a few times. This chain connects TRBV7-6 to TRBJ2-7; 7 bases map to TRBD1. With V trimmed by 5 bases and J by 4 bases, 8 bases remained unmatched. Germline V gene data show CDR1 as SGHVS and CDR2 as FNYEAQ. The CDR3 is 14 amino acids. CDR3 region: CASSAAGQVYEQYF. The CDR3 DNA reads TGTGCCAGCAGCGCGGCTGGACAGGTGTACGAGCAGTACTTC.

V is TRBV28 and J is TRBJ2-5; perhaps TRBD1 as D (6 bases). The CDR3 has 13 residues. The germline CDR1 and CDR2 sequences are MDHEN and SYDVKM. V dropped 5 bases and J dropped 7 bases, with 14 bases sitting between them. As DNA, the CDR3 is TGTGCCAGCAGTGCCAGGGGACGGGGGACCCAGTACTTC. It encodes CASSARGRGTQYF.

The CDR3 loop reads CASSSGTRGEQFF. CDR3 DNA: TGTGCCAGTAGCTCAGGGACAAGGGGTGAGCAGTTCTTC. The chain links TRBV19 to TRBJ2-1; D may be TRBD1 (6 bases). The CDR3 is made up of 13 amino acids. The V and J ends lost 6 bases and 9 bases respectively, with 15 bases between them. Germline lookup yields CDR1 LNHDA and CDR2 SQIVND (reference sequence).

The chain joins TRBV11-2 to TRBJ2-1; 8 bases fit TRBD2. The CDR3 spans 14 residues. J lost 6 bases, V lost 5 bases, and 6 bases had no gene match. Germline-derived CDR1 and CDR2 are SGHAT and FQNNGV. CDR3 DNA sequence: TGTGCCAGCAGCGGGACCGGGACTAGCAATGAGCAGTTCTTC. This sequence encodes CASSGTGTSNEQFF.

This clone was counted once. The genes are TRBV4-1 and TRBJ2-3; D might be TRBD1 (6 bases). The CDR3 is 14 amino acids. V gave up 5 bases and J gave up 3 bases, with 12 bases separating them. Germline V gene lookup returns CDR1 MGHRA and CDR2 YSYEKL. The CDR3 loop is CASSIFRGTDTQYF. CDR3 coding DNA: TGCGCCAGCAGCATTTTCAGGGGTACAGATACGCAGTATTTT.

V gene TRBV30 combines with J gene TRBJ2-2, with D perhaps TRBD1 (5 bases). The CDR3 length is 13 residues. Germline V gives CDR1 GTSNPN, CDR2 SVGIG (reference sequence). V gave up 5 bases and J gave up 2 bases, with 9 bases separating them. CDR3 residues: CAWGRANTGELFF. The CDR3 DNA sequence: TGTGCCTGGGGCAGGGCCAACACCGGGGAGCTGTTTTTT.

This chain connects TRBV19 to TRBJ2-3; D uncertain. The CDR3 runs to 13 residues. Germline V lookup: CDR1 LNHDA, CDR2 SQIVND (reference sequence). V gave up 2 bases and J gave up 2 bases, with 5 bases separating them. For the CDR3, the DNA is TGTGCCAGTAGTATACAGAACACAGATACGCAGTATTTT. It codes for CASSIQNTDTQYF.

This clone appeared a few times. J is TRBJ1-1 and V is TRBV30; D might be TRBD1 (6 bases). The CDR3 has 13 amino acids. With 3 bases removed from V and 1 base from J, the gap between germline ends came to 9 bases. Per the germline V gene, CDR1 is GTSNPN and CDR2 is SVGIG (reference sequence). The DNA for the CDR3 is TGTGCCTGGAGGGACAGTCAGAACACTGAAGCTTTCTTT. Translation gives CAWRDSQNTEAFF.

V usage is TRBV9 and J usage is TRBJ2-3; D is possibly TRBD2 (5 bases). The CDR3 has 15 amino acids. V gave up 0 bases and J gave up 4 bases, with 12 bases separating them. CDR1 and CDR2 (germline): SGDLS, YYNGEE. For the CDR3, the DNA is TGTGCCAGCAGCGTAGATGGGAGTTCCCCAGATACGCAGTATTTT. Amino acid sequence: CASSVDGSSPDTQYF.

The chain recombines TRBV30 with TRBJ2-6; the match to TRBD2 covers 7 bases. V lost 3 bases, J lost 2 bases, and 10 bases stayed unmatched. Germline assignment: CDR1 GTSNPN and CDR2 SVGIG (reference sequence). CDR3 length: 17 residues. CDR3 DNA sequence: TGTGCCTGGAGCCCGATCTCTGCGGGAGCTGGGGCCAACGTCCTGACTTTC. Translating gives CAWSPISAGAGANVLTF.